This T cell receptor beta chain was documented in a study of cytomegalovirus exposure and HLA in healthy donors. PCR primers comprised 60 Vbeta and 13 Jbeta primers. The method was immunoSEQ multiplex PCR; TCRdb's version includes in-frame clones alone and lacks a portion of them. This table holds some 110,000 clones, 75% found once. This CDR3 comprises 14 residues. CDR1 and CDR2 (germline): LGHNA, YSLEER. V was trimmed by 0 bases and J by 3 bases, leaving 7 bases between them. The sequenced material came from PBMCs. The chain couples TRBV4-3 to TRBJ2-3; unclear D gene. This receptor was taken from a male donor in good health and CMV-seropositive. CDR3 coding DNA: TGCGCCAGCAGCCAAGAGGTACTGACAGATACGCAGTATTTT. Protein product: CASSQEVLTDTQYF.